The present entry profiles one T cell receptor beta chain with its context. Its antigen is unidentified. The record originates from a study of cytomegalovirus exposure and HLA in healthy donors. V was clipped by 2 bases and J by 7 bases, with 9 bases between them. Germline-derived CDR1 and CDR2 are SGHDT and YYEEEE. This CDR3 comprises 13 residues. Data came from immunoSEQ multiplex PCR; TCRdb stores just in-frame clones and leaves some out. There are around 300,000 clones in the sample; approximately 86% occur only once, and roughly 0.88% lies in the top ten. Overall study results and limits: The study recorded 150 to 200 TCR beta chains that were cytomegalovirus-associated.

This clonotype was sampled from a man under 40 in good health and CMV-seronegative. The gene calls are TRBV5-6 and TRBJ1-4; a possible D gene is TRBD1 (5 bases). Input material: PBMCs. CDR3 protein: CASSFDSREKLFF. DNA for the CDR3: TGTGCCAGCAGCTTCGACAGCCGTGAAAAACTGTTTTTT. The full variable domain, with the rest looked up from reference TRBV5-6 and TRBJ1-4, is DAGVTQSPTHLIKTRGQQVTLRCSPKSGHDTVSWYQQALGQGPQFIFQYYEEEERQRGNFPDRFSGHQFPNYSSELNVNALLLGDSALYLCASSFDSREKLFFGSGTQLSVL.